Each of the 19 T cell receptor beta chains below was sequenced from the same sample in a study of radiotherapy plus CTLA-4 blockade in lung cancer. The method was immunoSEQ multiplex PCR; TCRdb's version includes in-frame clones alone and lacks a portion of them. This table has 70,000 to 95,000 clones, around 90% appearing once. Sequencing used peripheral blood, obtained from a patient treated with radiotherapy plus ipilimumab. The receptors stem from a human donor with non-small cell lung cancer that progressed on radiotherapy plus ipilimumab.

The J gene is TRBJ1-6, the V gene TRBV7-2; 9 nucleotides line up with TRBD1. Germline lookup yields CDR1 SGHTA and CDR2 FQGNSA. V lost 4 bases and J lost 10; bases outside the gene matches: 11. The length of the CDR3 is 16 residues. In nucleotides, the CDR3 is TGTGCCAGCAGCTCACAGGGGGCGCAGATTCGGTCACCCCTCCACTTT. Translating gives CASSSQGAQIRSPLHF.

This rearrangement joins TRBV5-1 to TRBJ1-4; 8 positions agree with TRBD1. The CDR3 loop spans 15 amino acids. The germline V gene has CDR1 SGHRS and CDR2 YFSETQ. The V segment lost 6 bases and the J segment 7 bases; nucleotides outside the gene matches: 11. In DNA, the CDR3 is TGCGCCAGCATGAGAACAGGGGGAGCGGTTGAAAAACTGTTTTTT. Protein: CASMRTGGAVEKLFF.

The chain uses TRBV6-5 and TRBJ1-5; a possible D gene is TRBD1 (5 bases). V was trimmed by 6 bases and J by 1 base, leaving 13 bases between them. This CDR3 contains 15 residues. CDR1 and CDR2 from the germline V gene are MNHEY and SVGAGI. The CDR3 here is CASRSEGASNQPQHF. In DNA, the CDR3 is TGTGCCAGCAGGTCGGAAGGGGCGAGCAATCAGCCCCAGCATTTT.

A note on this clone: Relative to the germline gene, one junction end is altered; a read error may explain this. The same CDR3 is also encoded by other DNA sequences in this sample. V usage is TRBV2 and J usage is TRBJ1-4; TRBD1 might be the D (5 bases). The CDR3 has 11 residues. Germline V gives CDR1 SNHLY, CDR2 FYNNEI. CDR3 sequence reads: CASREQSKLFF. The CDR3 nucleotides are TGCGCCAGCAGGGAACAGTCAAAACTGTTTTTT.

The rearrangement joins TRBV14 to TRBJ2-5; possible D gene TRBD2, 6 bases. Trimming took off 0 bases at V and 4 bases at J, with 18 bases between the two ends. Germline CDR1 and CDR2: SGHDN and FVKESK. The CDR3 runs 17 residues. The CDR3 sequence: CASSQDLGSPEGETQYF. The CDR3 DNA sequence: TGTGCCAGCAGCCAAGATCTTGGTAGCCCGGAGGGAGAGACCCAGTACTTC.

This clone has just a few counts. This chain connects TRBV7-9 to TRBJ1-4, with D perhaps matching TRBD1 (6 bases). Germline loops: CDR1 SEHNR, CDR2 FQNEAQ (reference sequence). The germline V and J ends were trimmed by 11 bases and 7 bases, with 23 bases remaining between them. The CDR3 is 15 residues long. CDR3 bases: TGTGCCGCACAAGTCGCGGGGACATCGGCTGAAAAACTGTTTTTT. Its protein product is CAAQVAGTSAEKLFF.

The rearrangement uses TRBV11-3 and TRBJ2-7; the D gene is possibly TRBD2 (7 bases). Deletions cut 5 bases from V and 4 bases from J, with 27 bases between. Germline lookup yields CDR1 SGHNT and CDR2 YENEEA. CDR3 length: 18 residues. The CDR3 sequence: CASSLITDSRGEGYEQYF. The CDR3 nucleotides are TGTGCCAGCAGCCTAATTACGGACAGCAGAGGGGAGGGGTACGAGCAGTACTTC. Looking up the rest from reference TRBV11-3 and TRBJ2-7 gives the full variable domain: EAGVVQSPRYKIIEKKQPVAFWCNPISGHNTLYWYLQNLGQGPELLIRYENEEAVDDSQLPKDRFSAERLKGVDSTLKIQPAELGDSAVYLCASSLITDSRGEGYEQYFGPGTRLTVT.

This clone has a handful of counts. V gene TRBV4-1 combines with J gene TRBJ2-7; 11 nucleotides line up with TRBD2. J gave up 0 bases and V 4 bases, and 11 bases lay outside the gene matches. The CDR3 is made up of 18 amino acids. CDR1 is MGHRA, CDR2 YSYEKL, per germline. This CDR3 reads CASSPSGLAAVSSYEQYF. The CDR3 nucleotides read TGCGCCAGCAGCCCATCGGGACTAGCGGCAGTCAGCTCCTACGAGCAGTACTTC.

The chain has TRBV5-4 and TRBJ1-2; no clear D gene. The CDR3 covers 13 residues. Germline V gene lookup returns CDR1 SGHNT and CDR2 YYREEE (reference sequence). The ends were cut back, 0 bases at V and 2 bases at J, with 5 bases in the middle. In DNA, the CDR3 is TGTGCCAGCAGCTTGGACGGGAACTATGGCTACACCTTC. Residues: CASSLDGNYGYTF.

V is TRBV19 and J is TRBJ2-3; 9 bases match TRBD1. Germline V lookup: CDR1 LNHDA, CDR2 SQIVND (reference sequence). CDR3 length: 13 residues. The V and J ends lost 4 bases and 8 bases, in that order; junction bases with no gene match: 4. This CDR3 is CASSTTTGGTQYF. DNA for the CDR3: TGTGCCAGTAGTACCACGACAGGGGGTACGCAGTATTTT.

The chain links TRBV7-2 to TRBJ1-2, with no clear D. The V and J ends lost 8 bases and 4 bases respectively, with 17 bases between them. The CDR3 is 14 residues long. CDR1 and CDR2 from the germline V gene are SGHTA and FQGNSA. The DNA of the CDR3 is TGTGCCAGCCTACCTCCAAATAGCCGCTATGGCTACACCTTC. It is translated as CASLPPNSRYGYTF.

The chain employs TRBV2 and TRBJ1-1, with D uncertain. From germline, CDR1 is SNHLY and CDR2 FYNNEI. The CDR3 runs to 14 residues. V was shortened by 4 bases and J by 0 bases, with 9 bases between the two germline ends. The CDR3 reads CASSGTGVNTEAFF. CDR3 sequence (DNA): TGTGCCAGCAGTGGGACCGGCGTGAACACTGAAGCTTTCTTT.

This clone turned up a few times. This chain connects TRBV6-1 to TRBJ1-5; D is possibly TRBD1 (6 bases). The CDR3 length is 15 residues. The V gene's germline CDR1 is MNHNS and CDR2 SASEGT. V was cut by 6 bases and J by 4 bases, with 16 bases left in between. The CDR3 sequence is CASSPTGRGNQPQHF. The DNA of the CDR3 is TGTGCCAGCAGCCCAACGGGGAGGGGGAATCAGCCCCAGCATTTT.

As regards this clone: Other DNA sequences in this sample translate to the same CDR3. The genes are TRBV7-2 and TRBJ2-5; TRBD2 aligns across 7 bases. Germline CDR1 reads SGHTA; CDR2 reads FQGNSA. With V trimmed by 5 bases and J by 5 bases, 5 bases remained unmatched. The CDR3 extends over 13 amino acids. This CDR3 is CASSRGGGETQYF. The DNA of the CDR3 is TGTGCCAGCAGCCGCGGGGGAGGGGAGACCCAGTACTTC.

V gene TRBV28 combines with J gene TRBJ2-7, with D possibly matching TRBD2 (6 bases). The CDR3 runs 14 residues. The V gene lost 6 bases and the J gene lost 2 bases, with 14 bases spanning the gap. Germline assignment: CDR1 MDHEN and CDR2 SYDVKM. CDR3 nucleotide sequence: TGTGCCAGCAGCCCGGGAGATCGCCCCTACGAGCAGTACTTC. The encoded protein is CASSPGDRPYEQYF.

The chain links TRBV28 to TRBJ1-1; weak D call: TRBD1 (5 bases). The length of the CDR3 is 14 residues. Looked up from germline, CDR1 is MDHEN and CDR2 is SYDVKM. The germline V and J ends were trimmed by 6 bases and 11 bases, with 22 bases remaining between them. In DNA form, the CDR3 reads TGTGCCAGCAGGTCCCCGCGGGACTTATGGGGGGCTTTCTTT. Encoded protein: CASRSPRDLWGAFF.

The genes are TRBV7-8 and TRBJ1-4, with 7 bases that match TRBD1. CDR1 is SGHVS, CDR2 FQNEAQ, per germline. Trimming took 4 bases from V and 0 from J; bases not matched to a gene: 5. The CDR3 contains 16 residues. CDR3 protein: CASSSGQYATNEKLFF. The CDR3 bases are TGTGCCAGCAGCTCGGGACAGTATGCAACTAATGAAAAACTGTTTTTT. The variable domain in full, with the rest retrieved from reference TRBV7-8 and TRBJ1-4, is GAGVSQSPRYKVAKRGQDVALRCDPISGHVSLFWYQQALGQGPEFLTYFQNEAQLDKSGLPSDRFFAERPEGSVSTLKIQRTQQEDSAVYLCASSSGQYATNEKLFFGSGTQLSVL.

The chain links TRBV6-1 to TRBJ2-5; 8 nucleotides align to TRBD1. The germline V gene encodes CDR1 MNHNS and CDR2 SASEGT. The CDR3 sequence is 16 residues long. J gave up 5 bases and V 4 bases, and 12 bases lay outside the gene matches. CDR3 region: CASSGPRQGPWETQYF. The CDR3 region has the DNA TGTGCCAGCAGTGGCCCGCGACAGGGGCCGTGGGAGACCCAGTACTTC.

The chain uses TRBV4-3 and TRBJ2-3; D is possibly TRBD1 (5 bases). CDR3 length: 14 residues. V shed 0 bases and J shed 8 bases, with 12 bases lying between them. CDR1 is LGHNA and CDR2 is YSLEER in the germline V gene. CDR3 bases: TGCGCCAGCAGCCAAGATCAGGGCTCTAGTACGCAGTATTTT. Translation gives CASSQDQGSSTQYF.